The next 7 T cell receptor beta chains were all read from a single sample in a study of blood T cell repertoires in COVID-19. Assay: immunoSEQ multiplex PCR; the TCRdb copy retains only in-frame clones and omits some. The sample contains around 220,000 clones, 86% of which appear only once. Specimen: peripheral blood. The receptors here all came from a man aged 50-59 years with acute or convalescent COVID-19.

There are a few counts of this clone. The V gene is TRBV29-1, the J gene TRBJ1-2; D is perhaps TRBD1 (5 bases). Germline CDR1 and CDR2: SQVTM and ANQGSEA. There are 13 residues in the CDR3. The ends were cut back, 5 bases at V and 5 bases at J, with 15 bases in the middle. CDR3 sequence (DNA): TGCAGCGTTATCCCCGCGGACAAATATGGCTACACCTTC. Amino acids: CSVIPADKYGYTF.

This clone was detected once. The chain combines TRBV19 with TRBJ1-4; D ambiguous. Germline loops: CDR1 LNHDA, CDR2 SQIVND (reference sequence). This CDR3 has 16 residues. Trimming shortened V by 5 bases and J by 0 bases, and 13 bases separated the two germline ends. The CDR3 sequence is CASSHVGRATNEKLFF. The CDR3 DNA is TGTGCCAGTAGTCACGTTGGGAGAGCAACTAATGAAAAACTGTTTTTT.

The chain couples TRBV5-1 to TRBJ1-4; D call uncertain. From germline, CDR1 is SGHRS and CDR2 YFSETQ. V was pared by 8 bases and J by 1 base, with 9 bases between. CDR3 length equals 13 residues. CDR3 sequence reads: CASKPGTNEKLFF. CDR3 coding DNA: TGCGCCAGTAAACCGGGAACTAATGAAAAACTGTTTTTT.

For the CDR3, the DNA is TGTGCCAGCAGTCCGCTCGGACAGGGGCCGTACGGCTACACCTTC. Translated, it gives CASSPLGQGPYGYTF. This chain connects TRBV27 to TRBJ1-2, with 9 bases matching TRBD1. This CDR3 has 15 amino acids. Germline CDR1 and CDR2: MNHEY and SMNVEV (reference sequence). V shed 5 bases and J 8 bases; nucleotides not matched to a gene: 12.

CDR3 nucleotides: TGTGCCAGCAGCTTAAGTAAGGGGGTCAACACTGAAGCTTTCTTT. The encoded protein is CASSLSKGVNTEAFF. V gene TRBV7-3 combines with J gene TRBJ1-1, with TRBD1 as a possible D gene (6 bases). The CDR3 is made up of 15 amino acids. V lost 1 base to trimming and J lost 2 bases, with 11 bases between them. Germline CDR1 reads SGHTA; CDR2 reads FQGTGA.

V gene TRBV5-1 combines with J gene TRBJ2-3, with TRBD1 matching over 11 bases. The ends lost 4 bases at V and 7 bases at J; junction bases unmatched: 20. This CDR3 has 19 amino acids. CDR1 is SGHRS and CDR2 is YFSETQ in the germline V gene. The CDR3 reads CASSPTDRGLAKYSYTQYF. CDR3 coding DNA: TGCGCCAGCAGCCCCACGGACAGGGGGCTCGCAAAATATTCTTATACGCAGTATTTT.

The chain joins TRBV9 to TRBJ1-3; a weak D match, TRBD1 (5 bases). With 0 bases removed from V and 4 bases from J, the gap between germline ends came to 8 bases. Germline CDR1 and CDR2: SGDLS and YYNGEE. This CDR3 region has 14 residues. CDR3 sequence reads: CASSVEWGGNTIYF. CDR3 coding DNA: TGTGCCAGCAGCGTAGAGTGGGGCGGAAACACCATATATTTT.